This T cell receptor (beta chain) stems from a study of blood T cell repertoires in COVID-19. The CDR3 totals 16 residues. CDR1 SGHAT and CDR2 FQDESV come from the germline V gene (reference sequence). With 0 bases removed from V and 1 base from J, the gap between germline ends came to 13 bases. Data came from immunoSEQ multiplex PCR; TCRdb stores just in-frame clones and leaves some out. The data show about 200,000 clones, with roughly 80% seen just once and around 5.4% held by the top ten. The sample consisted of peripheral blood. The chain has TRBV11-1 and TRBJ2-7, with a tentative D call TRBD2 (5 bases). This TCR was sampled from a woman between 65 and 79 years old with acute or convalescent COVID-19. The CDR3 reads CASSLAAGGKSYEQYF. Written as DNA, the CDR3 is TGTGCCAGCAGCTTAGCCGCCGGAGGCAAATCCTACGAGCAGTACTTC.